This T cell receptor (beta chain) was captured in a study of T-cell memory formation after mild COVID-19. Findings and caveats of the study: Clones contracting over day 15 to 85 were CD4/CD8 balanced, with later expanders leaning CD4+. The authors left the SARS-CoV-2 specificity of second-wave clones peaking on day 37 unconfirmed. Cross-reactive memory apparently joined, as some responding clones appeared in pre-infection memory. Clones which contracted sat mainly in CM and EM if CD4+, and in EMRA if CD8+.

The CDR3 totals 13 residues. Germline CDR1 is DFQATT and CDR2 is SNEGSKA (reference sequence). V was shortened by 7 bases and J by 4 bases, with 16 bases between the two germline ends. With respect to this clonotype: Its antigen is as yet unknown.

MiXCR, applied by TCRdb to the 5' RACE reads, yields one record per CDR3 protein. The table shows under 250,000 distinct CDR3 sequences, with 10% occurring only once. Sequenced: PBMCs or a T cell subset sorted from them (not recorded which). V is TRBV20-1 and J is TRBJ1-2, with D perhaps TRBD1 (5 bases). This clonotype was obtained from a man between 18 and 29 years old who had mild COVID-19 (a few samples of this study predate the infection). Cell type and time point are not known. CDR3 DNA sequence: TGCAGTGTGGCGGTCTCCGGGGCCTATGGCTACACCTTC. Translated, it gives CSVAVSGAYGYTF.